This T cell receptor (beta chain) was identified in a study of T cells in Graves' hyperthyroidism and ophthalmopathy. Diagnosis relied on clinical symptoms, serum thyroxine and TRAb, thyroid ultrasound and orbital computed tomography. RNA transcripts yielded amplified TCR beta CDR3 regions. HTBI primers were the set used in a first-round RT-PCR of the TCR CDR3. TCRdb reprocessed the multiplex PCR reads with MiXCR, giving one entry per CDR3 protein. This sample has about 560,000 distinct CDR3 sequences, with roughly 50% found just once. From germline, CDR1 is DFQATT and CDR2 SNEGSKA (reference sequence). V was clipped by 4 bases and J by 5 bases, with 17 bases between them. The CDR3 sequence is 15 residues long.

This TCR was recovered from a woman aged 18-35 years with Graves' hyperthyroidism. The sample was peripheral blood or thyroid tissue (not recorded which). This rearrangement joins TRBV20-1 to TRBJ1-4, with a tentative D call TRBD1 (6 bases). The CDR3 sequence is CSANREVADNEKLFF. The DNA of the CDR3 is TGCAGTGCTAACAGGGAAGTGGCGGACAATGAAAAACTGTTTTTT.